The 14 T cell receptor beta chains below all came from one sample that was sequenced in a study of blood T cell repertoires in COVID-19. Profiling relied on immunoSEQ multiplex PCR, and the TCRdb table lists in-frame clones only, not all of them. This table has roughly 260,000 clones, about 88% appearing once. The sample comprised peripheral blood. The receptors were sampled from a man in his 60s who had recovered from COVID-19.

The chain employs TRBV15 and TRBJ1-5, with TRBD1 matching over 7 bases. After removal of 2 bases from V and 1 base from J, the junction contained 8 bases not matched to a gene. Germline V gene lookup returns CDR1 LNHNV and CDR2 YYDKDF (reference sequence). The CDR3 covers 17 residues. Written as DNA, the CDR3 is TGTGCCACCAGCAGAATCCCACAGGGGATGAGCAATCAGCCCCAGCATTTT. Translating it yields CATSRIPQGMSNQPQHF.

This chain uses TRBV5-1 with TRBJ2-2; TRBD1 aligns across 8 bases. The V segment lost 4 bases and the J segment 4 bases; nucleotides outside the gene matches: 3. The CDR3 length is 14 residues. Germline values: CDR1 SGHRS, CDR2 YFSETQ. The CDR3 nucleotides are TGCGCCAGCAGCGTTACAGGGGGCACCGGGGAGCTGTTTTTT. It is translated as CASSVTGGTGELFF.

This clone was detected only once. V and J are TRBV15 and TRBJ1-1, with D unclear. Germline CDR1 LNHNV, CDR2 YYDKDF (reference sequence). Trimming left V 0 bases short and J 3 bases short, with 20 bases between. The CDR3 runs 18 residues. This CDR3 reads CATSRDVAISVRDTEAFF. In nucleotides, the CDR3 is TGTGCCACCAGCAGAGATGTCGCCATATCGGTGAGGGACACTGAAGCTTTCTTT.

J is TRBJ1-2 and V is TRBV3-1 (or the pseudogene TRBV3-2), with a possible D match to TRBD1 (5 bases). There are 15 residues in the CDR3. Germline V gives CDR1 LGHDT, CDR2 YNNKEL (reference sequence). Trimming stripped 4 bases from V and 5 bases from J, with 17 bases between. This CDR3 reads CASSLRQTAVYGYTF. DNA of the CDR3: TGTGCCAGCAGCCTAAGACAGACTGCGGTGTATGGCTACACCTTC.

V gene TRBV5-1 combines with J gene TRBJ1-2, with TRBD1 matching 7 bases. Germline values: CDR1 SGHRS, CDR2 YFSETQ. With V trimmed by 2 bases and J by 4 bases, 5 bases remained unmatched. The CDR3 length is 14 residues. The CDR3 spells CASSLPGTVYGYTF. The CDR3 DNA reads as TGCGCCAGCAGCTTACCCGGGACAGTCTATGGCTACACCTTC. Drawing the rest from reference TRBV5-1 and TRBJ1-2, the complete variable domain is KAGVTQTPRYLIKTRGQQVTLSCSPISGHRSVSWYQQTPGQGLQFLFEYFSETQRNKGNFPGRFSGRQFSNSRSEMNVSTLELGDSALYLCASSLPGTVYGYTFGSGTRLTVV.

The genes are TRBV6-5 and TRBJ1-2, with a tentative D call TRBD1 (5 bases). V lost 0 bases to trimming and J lost 5 bases, with 10 bases between them. The CDR3 length is 14 residues. Germline loops: CDR1 MNHEY, CDR2 SVGAGI. This CDR3 reads CASSYSPGIYGYTF. The CDR3 DNA is TGTGCCAGCAGTTACTCGCCAGGGATATATGGCTACACCTTC.

The rearrangement links TRBV6-6 to TRBJ1-1, with D possibly matching TRBD1 (5 bases). V shed 7 bases and J shed 1 base, with 10 bases lying between them. The CDR3 runs to 13 residues. Germline V gives CDR1 MNHNY, CDR2 SVGAGI (reference sequence). CDR3 in amino acids: CASTKDKNTEAFF. As DNA, the CDR3 is TGTGCCAGCACTAAGGACAAGAACACTGAAGCTTTCTTT.

The rearrangement links TRBV6-1 to TRBJ1-2, with unresolved D. The CDR3 runs to 14 residues. Per the germline V gene, CDR1 is MNHNS and CDR2 is SASEGT. Trimming removed 0 bases at V and 4 bases at J, with 9 bases between. The chain's CDR3 is CASSEARQSYGYTF. CDR3 nucleotides: TGTGCCAGCAGTGAAGCGCGGCAAAGCTATGGCTACACCTTC.

This chain links TRBV18 with TRBJ2-3, with D hard to call. Deletions cut 3 bases from V and 3 bases from J, with 10 bases between. The CDR3 is 14 residues long. CDR1 is KGHSH and CDR2 is LQKENI in the germline V gene. The CDR3 DNA sequence: TGTGCCAGCTCACCCTCCCCCCCTACAGATACGCAGTATTTT. Translating it yields CASSPSPPTDTQYF.

The CDR3: CASSRAGTDYEAFF. The CDR3 region has the DNA TGTGCCAGCAGCAGAGCCGGGACTGATTATGAAGCTTTCTTT. V is TRBV9 and J is TRBJ1-1, with D possibly TRBD1 on 5 matching bases. This CDR3 contains 14 residues. V was trimmed by 4 bases and J by 7 bases, leaving 17 bases between them. Germline CDR1 and CDR2: SGDLS and YYNGEE. Drawing the rest from reference TRBV9 and TRBJ1-1, the complete variable domain is DSGVTQTPKHLITATGQRVTLRCSPRSGDLSVYWYQQSLDQGLQFLIQYYNGEERAKGNILERFSAQQFPDLHSELNLSSLELGDSALYFCASSRAGTDYEAFFGQGTRLTVV.

This clone has a count of ten or more. The chain uses TRBV6-6 and TRBJ2-2, with D maybe TRBD2 (5 bases). This CDR3 is built from 14 residues. V lost 2 bases and J 5 bases, leaving 9 bases between the germline ends. The germline CDR1 and CDR2 sequences are MNHNY and SVGAGI (reference sequence). The CDR3 reads CASSYQGGTGELFF. CDR3 DNA sequence: TGTGCCAGCAGTTACCAAGGCGGGACCGGGGAGCTGTTTTTT.

This clone came up a few times. This chain uses TRBV6-5 with TRBJ1-1; weak D call: TRBD1 (5 bases). The CDR3 totals 15 residues. V was clipped by 0 bases and J by 6 bases, with 14 bases between them. The germline V gene has CDR1 MNHEY and CDR2 SVGAGI. This CDR3 reads CASSYSAGGKAEAFF. The CDR3 DNA reads as TGTGCCAGCAGTTACTCGGCGGGGGGGAAAGCTGAAGCTTTCTTT.

The gene calls are TRBV27 and TRBJ2-6; D is undetermined. Germline V gives CDR1 MNHEY, CDR2 SMNVEV (reference sequence). The CDR3 loop spans 14 amino acids. Trimming stripped 6 bases from V and 0 bases from J, with 6 bases between. CDR3 region: CASSYSSGANVLTF. The CDR3 DNA is TGTGCCAGCAGCTATAGCTCTGGGGCCAACGTCCTGACTTTC.

The gene calls are TRBV5-1 and TRBJ2-5; D is unclear. This CDR3 has 14 amino acids. V was trimmed by 1 base and J by 1 base, leaving 8 bases between them. Germline V CDR1 and CDR2: SGHRS, YFSETQ. CDR3 coding DNA: TGCGCCAGCAGCTTGTTACTCGGCCAAGAGACCCAGTACTTC. Its translation is CASSLLLGQETQYF.